The 8 T cell receptor beta chains presented below share a single source sample, sequenced in a study of Graves' ophthalmopathy and Graves' hyperthyroidism. As the template, RNA transcripts were used to amplify TCR beta CDR3 regions. Amplification began with first-round RT-PCR using HTBI primers, then second-round multiplex PCR was performed. TCRdb independently ran MiXCR on the multiplex PCR reads; one entry per CDR3 protein. Of a few hundred thousand distinct CDR3 sequences listed, 15% to 20% are singletons. Sequenced input: peripheral blood. The receptors shown here come from a woman in her late teens or twenties with Graves' ophthalmopathy.

Many counts were recorded for this clonotype. The chain is built from TRBV18 and TRBJ1-1; TRBD1 is a possible D gene (6 bases). CDR3 length: 16 residues. V lost 1 base and J lost 0, with 12 bases in between. Germline CDR1 KGHSH, CDR2 LQKENI. This CDR3 is CASSPRRGDMNTEAFF. As DNA, the CDR3 is TGTGCCAGCTCACCACGGCGGGGGGACATGAACACTGAAGCTTTCTTT. Drawing the rest from reference TRBV18 and TRBJ1-1, the complete variable domain is NAGVMQNPRHLVRRRGQEARLRCSPMKGHSHVYWYRQLPEEGLKFMVYLQKENIIDESGMPKERFSAEFPKEGPSILRIQQVVRGDSAAYFCASSPRRGDMNTEAFFGQGTRLTVV.

This clonotype came up many times. This rearrangement joins TRBV6-1 to TRBJ2-6, with 8 bases aligning to TRBD1. The CDR3 is 19 residues long. CDR1 MNHNS and CDR2 SASEGT come from the germline V gene. J was trimmed by 2 bases and V by 2 bases; bases with no gene match: 11. The CDR3 protein is CASSERRTGYDPGANVLTF. As DNA, the CDR3 is TGTGCCAGCAGTGAAAGGCGGACAGGGTACGATCCTGGGGCCAACGTCCTGACTTTC.

This clonotype was counted ten times or more. The chain uses TRBV30 and TRBJ1-3; tentatively, D is TRBD1 (5 bases). The CDR3 loop spans 14 amino acids. V was clipped by 1 base and J by 4 bases, with 11 bases between them. From germline, CDR1 is GTSNPN and CDR2 SVGIG (reference sequence). The CDR3 spells CAWSGTLEGNTIYF. CDR3 in DNA: TGTGCCTGGAGTGGGACACTCGAAGGAAACACCATATATTTT.

In this sample, this clonotype turned up many times. The chain recombines TRBV6-2 or TRBV6-3 with TRBJ2-4; no clear D gene. CDR3 length equals 14 residues. Trimming left V 8 bases short and J 3 bases short, with 14 bases between. CDR1 and CDR2 from the germline V gene are MNHEY and SVGEGT. The CDR3, as DNA: TGTGCCAGCGGTTTAAACAGTGGCAAAAACATTCAGTACTTC. Its protein product is CASGLNSGKNIQYF.

The CDR3 DNA follows: TGCGCCAGCAGTGAGGAATTGGGGCAAACCTACGAGCAGTACTTC. Amino acids: CASSEELGQTYEQYF. The chain couples TRBV10-1 to TRBJ2-7; a weak D match, TRBD1 (5 bases). The CDR3 has 15 amino acids. Germline CDR1 and CDR2: WNHNN and SYGVQD (reference sequence). V was trimmed by 2 bases and J by 2 bases, leaving 13 bases between them.

The sample holds many counts of this clonotype. The chain carries TRBV6-5 and TRBJ2-2; 8 nucleotides match TRBD1. Germline V lookup: CDR1 MNHEY, CDR2 SVGAGI. CDR3 length equals 16 residues. Germline trimming cut 4 bases from V and 1 base from J; bases unmatched to any gene: 5. The CDR3 sequence: CASSLFGTGNTGELFF. CDR3 coding DNA: TGTGCCAGCAGTTTATTCGGGACAGGGAACACCGGGGAGCTGTTTTTT.

V and J are TRBV11-1 and TRBJ2-5, with TRBD2 matching 15 bases. With V trimmed by 5 bases and J by 1 base, 5 bases remained unmatched. The CDR3 extends over 17 amino acids. Germline V gene sequence: CDR1 SGHAT, CDR2 FQDESV (reference sequence). The CDR3 bases are TGTGCCAGCAGCCGCGGACTAGCGGGAGGGATCCAAGAGACCCAGTACTTC. Amino acids: CASSRGLAGGIQETQYF.

Many counts were recorded for this clonotype. The rearrangement links TRBV6-2 or TRBV6-3 to TRBJ1-1; 7 positions agree with TRBD1. The CDR3 contains 15 residues. Germline CDR1 is MNHEY and CDR2 is SVGEGT. V dropped 5 bases and J dropped 11; count of bases not matched to a gene: 17. CDR3 nucleotides: TGTGCCAGCAGTCTACCCCCAAGGGGGCGATGGGGTGCTTTCTTT. Translated, it gives CASSLPPRGRWGAFF.